The sequence of this T cell receptor beta chain was determined in a study of T-cell reconstitution after alpha-beta-depleted transplantation in children (dated by TCRdb to about 2016). Broadly, across the study: The study quantitatively tracked T-cell immune reconstitution after TCRalphabeta/CD19-depleted allogeneic hematopoietic cell transplantation in children using TCR repertoire profiling.

The germline V gene yields SGHTA for CDR1 and FQGNSA for CDR2. At the junction V is shortened by 4 bases and J by 3 bases; bases outside the gene matches: 9. Measured from the cysteine to the phenylalanine, the CDR3 is 16 residues long. Kept here is only the CDR3 DNA, which spans 48 bases and is read in frame from base 1. General study outcomes and caveats: Hyperexpanded clone frequencies declined over subsequent months; after one year, T-cell counts and TCRbeta diversity were mostly attributed to newly produced T cells. The apparently early recovery of alphabetaT-cell counts about two months after transplant reportedly depended on only several hundred rapidly expanded clones that came from non-depleted graft cells. The high TCRbeta diversity at day 60 in some patients was ascribed to recipient T cells and intrathymic progenitors that had survived conditioning.

This clonotype was found many times. Its antigen is currently not known. No much larger clone is present one base from it, and per-base qualities are unavailable. The treatment or condition label, read with the paper, signifies: allogeneic hematopoietic cell transplantation with graft depleted of TCRalphabeta T cells and CD19 B cells. The children who served as transplant recipients had been given grafts of TCRalphabeta/CD19-depleted allogeneic hematopoietic cells. Library prep was done by PCR. Sequencing relied on an Illumina HiSeq 2500. Molecular barcoding was employed in the preparation of TCR libraries, with unique molecular identifiers being used to normalize TCRbeta repertoire quantification. The public reads were quality trimmed at Q25 with fastp and then assembled into clones with MiXCR by TCRdb, keeping productive beta chains. A single entry per CDR3 protein holds the most common genes and DNA from its merged rows. This sample gives more than 200,000 distinct CDR3 sequences in total; about 25% of them show up just once. The top ten constitute 2.6% of the sample.

This sequence originates from a girl under 10 years old with Fanconi anemia, due to receive a stem cell transplant. The chain is encoded by TRBV7-2 joined to TRBJ2-7; 10 junctional bases match TRBD1. The material was PBMCs, obtained before TCRalphabeta/CD19-depleted stem cell transplant. The base sequence is TGTGCCAGCAGCTCCCCTTTCCGGGACAGGGGCTACGAGCAGTACTTC. Translated, this gives CASSSPFRDRGYEQYF.